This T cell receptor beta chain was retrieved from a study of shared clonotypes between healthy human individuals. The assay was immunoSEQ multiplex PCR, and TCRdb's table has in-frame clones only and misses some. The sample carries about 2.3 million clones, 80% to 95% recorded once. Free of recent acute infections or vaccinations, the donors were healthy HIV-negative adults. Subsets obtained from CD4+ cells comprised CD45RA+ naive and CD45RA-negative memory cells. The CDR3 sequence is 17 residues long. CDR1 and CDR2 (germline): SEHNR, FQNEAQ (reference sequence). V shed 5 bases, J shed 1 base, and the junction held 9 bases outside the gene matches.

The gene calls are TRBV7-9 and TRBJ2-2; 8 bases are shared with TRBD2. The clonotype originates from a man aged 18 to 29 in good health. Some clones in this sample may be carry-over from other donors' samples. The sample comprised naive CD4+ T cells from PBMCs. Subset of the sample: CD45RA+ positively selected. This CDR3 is CASSLPGGRMNTGELFF. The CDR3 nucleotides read TGTGCCAGCAGCCTGCCTGGCGGGAGGATGAACACCGGGGAGCTGTTTTTT.